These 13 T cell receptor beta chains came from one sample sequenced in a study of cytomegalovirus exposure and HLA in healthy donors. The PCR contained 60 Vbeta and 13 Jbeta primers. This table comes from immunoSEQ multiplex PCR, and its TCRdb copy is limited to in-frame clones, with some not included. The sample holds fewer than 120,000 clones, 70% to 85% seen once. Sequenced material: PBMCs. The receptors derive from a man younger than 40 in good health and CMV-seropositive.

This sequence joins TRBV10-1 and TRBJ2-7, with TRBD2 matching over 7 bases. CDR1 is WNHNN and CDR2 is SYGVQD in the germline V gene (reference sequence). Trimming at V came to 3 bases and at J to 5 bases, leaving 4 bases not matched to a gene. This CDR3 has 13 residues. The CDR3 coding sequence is TGCGCCAGCAGTGAAAGCGGGGCCAACGAGCAGTACTTC. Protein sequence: CASSESGANEQYF.

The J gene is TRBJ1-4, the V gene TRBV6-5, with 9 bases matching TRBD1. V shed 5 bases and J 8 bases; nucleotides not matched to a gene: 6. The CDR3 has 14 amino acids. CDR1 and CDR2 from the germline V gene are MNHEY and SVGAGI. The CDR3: CASSAGQGDEKLFF. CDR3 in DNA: TGTGCCAGCAGTGCGGGACAGGGAGACGAAAAACTGTTTTTT.

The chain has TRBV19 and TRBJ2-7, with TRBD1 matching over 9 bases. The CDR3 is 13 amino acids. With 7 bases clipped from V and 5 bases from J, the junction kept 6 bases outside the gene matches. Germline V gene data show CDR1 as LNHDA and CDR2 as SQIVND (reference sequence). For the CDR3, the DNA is TGTGCCAGTAAGGGACAGGGTTTCCACGAGCAGTACTTC. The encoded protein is CASKGQGFHEQYF.

This CDR3 reads CASFGGSEQYF. The CDR3, as DNA: TGTGCCAGCTTTGGCGGAAGTGAGCAGTACTTC. The rearrangement joins TRBV6-5 to TRBJ2-7; D not certain. Per germline, CDR1 MNHEY and CDR2 SVGAGI. The V and J ends lost 8 bases and 7 bases respectively, with 12 bases between them. The CDR3 is made up of 11 amino acids.

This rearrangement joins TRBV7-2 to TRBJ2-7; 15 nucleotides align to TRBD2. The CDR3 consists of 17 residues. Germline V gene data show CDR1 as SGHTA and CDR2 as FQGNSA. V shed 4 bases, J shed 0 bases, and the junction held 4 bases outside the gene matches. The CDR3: CASSWGLAGGLSYEQYF. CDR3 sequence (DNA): TGTGCCAGCAGCTGGGGACTAGCGGGGGGACTCTCCTACGAGCAGTACTTC.

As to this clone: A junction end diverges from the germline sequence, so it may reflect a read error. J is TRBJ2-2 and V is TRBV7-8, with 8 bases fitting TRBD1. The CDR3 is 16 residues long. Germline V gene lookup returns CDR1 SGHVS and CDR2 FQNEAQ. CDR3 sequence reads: CASSVASRGQDGELFF. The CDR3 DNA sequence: TGTGCCAGCAGCGTAGCCTCCAGGGGGCAGGACGGGGAGCTGTTTTTT.

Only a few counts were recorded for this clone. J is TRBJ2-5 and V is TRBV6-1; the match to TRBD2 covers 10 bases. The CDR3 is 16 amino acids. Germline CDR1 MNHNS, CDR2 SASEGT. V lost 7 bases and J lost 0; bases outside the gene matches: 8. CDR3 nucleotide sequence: TGTGCCAGCACTGATCTAGCGGGAGAGTACCAAGAGACCCAGTACTTC. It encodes CASTDLAGEYQETQYF.

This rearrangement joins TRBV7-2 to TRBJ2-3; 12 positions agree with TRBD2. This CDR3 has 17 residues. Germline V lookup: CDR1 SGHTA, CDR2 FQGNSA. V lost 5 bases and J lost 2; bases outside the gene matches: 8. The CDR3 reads CASSPLAGGPLTDTQYF. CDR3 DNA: TGTGCCAGCAGCCCTCTAGCGGGGGGGCCCCTCACAGATACGCAGTATTTT. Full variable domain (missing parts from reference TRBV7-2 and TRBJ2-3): GAGVSQSPSNKVTEKGKDVELRCDPISGHTALYWYRQSLGQGLEFLIYFQGNSAPDKSGLPSDRFSAERTGGSVSTLTIQRTQQEDSAVYLCASSPLAGGPLTDTQYFGPGTRLTVL.

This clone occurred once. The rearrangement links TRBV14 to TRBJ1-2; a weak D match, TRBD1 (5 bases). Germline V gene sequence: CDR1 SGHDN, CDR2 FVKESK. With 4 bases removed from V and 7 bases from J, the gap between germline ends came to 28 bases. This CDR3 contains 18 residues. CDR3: CASSRRIRSRAKIPGYTF. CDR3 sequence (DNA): TGTGCCAGCAGCCGGCGAATCCGAAGCAGGGCCAAAATTCCTGGCTACACCTTC.

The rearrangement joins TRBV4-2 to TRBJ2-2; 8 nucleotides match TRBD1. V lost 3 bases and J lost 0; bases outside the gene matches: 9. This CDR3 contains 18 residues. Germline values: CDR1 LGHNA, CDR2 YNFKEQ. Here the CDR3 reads CASSQLIQGASNTGELFF. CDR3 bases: TGTGCCAGCAGCCAGTTAATCCAGGGGGCTTCGAACACCGGGGAGCTGTTTTTT.

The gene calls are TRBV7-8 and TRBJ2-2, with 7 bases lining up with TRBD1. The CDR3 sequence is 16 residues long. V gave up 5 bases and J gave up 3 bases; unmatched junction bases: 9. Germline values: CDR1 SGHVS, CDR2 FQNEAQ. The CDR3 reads CASSTDRAVDTGELFF. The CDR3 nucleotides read TGTGCCAGCAGCACAGACAGGGCGGTGGACACCGGGGAGCTGTTTTTT. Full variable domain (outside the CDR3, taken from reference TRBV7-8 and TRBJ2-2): GAGVSQSPRYKVAKRGQDVALRCDPISGHVSLFWYQQALGQGPEFLTYFQNEAQLDKSGLPSDRFFAERPEGSVSTLKIQRTQQEDSAVYLCASSTDRAVDTGELFFGEGSRLTVL.

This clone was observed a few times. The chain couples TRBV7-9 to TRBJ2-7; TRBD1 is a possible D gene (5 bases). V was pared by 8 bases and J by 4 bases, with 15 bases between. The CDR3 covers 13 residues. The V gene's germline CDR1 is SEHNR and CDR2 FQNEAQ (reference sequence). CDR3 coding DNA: TGTGCCAGCCAGGGCATAGTGGGTTACGAGCAGTACTTC. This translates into CASQGIVGYEQYF.

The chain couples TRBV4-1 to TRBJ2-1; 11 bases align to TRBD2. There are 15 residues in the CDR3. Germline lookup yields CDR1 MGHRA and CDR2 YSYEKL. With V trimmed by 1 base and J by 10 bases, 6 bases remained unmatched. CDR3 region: CASSQGLAGGSEQFF. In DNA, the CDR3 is TGCGCCAGCAGCCAAGGTTTAGCGGGGGGGAGCGAGCAGTTCTTC.